This T cell receptor beta chain derives from a study of OX40 agonist ivuxolimab in advanced cancers. About the investigation overall: Ivuxolimab was a fully human IgG2 agonistic monoclonal antibody targeting the costimulatory receptor OX40 (CD134). Partial responses occurred in three dose-escalation patients: two with cutaneous melanoma and one with hepatocellular carcinoma. The purpose of peripheral TCRbeta sequencing was to test whether ivuxolimab changed TCR sequence diversity and led to clonal T-cell expansion. Of the 50 to 55 patients in dose escalation, some 19 had hepatocellular carcinoma, some 15 had melanoma, 9 had renal cell carcinoma and 9 had head and neck cancer. The dose-escalation cohort was around 83% male with a mean age of approximately 59 years, ranging from roughly 20 to 80. Intravenous ivuxolimab was administered to patients every 2 weeks at six dose levels: 0.01, 0.1, 0.3, 1.5, 3 and 10 mg/kg. The paper describes the monotherapy dose-escalation part (N = 52 patients) of the phase I trial of ivuxolimab. Patients were allowed to have had prior anti-PD-1, anti-PD-L1 or anti-CTLA-4 therapy, and approximately 43% of the dose-escalation patients had previously received checkpoint inhibitors. Overall study outcomes, separate from this receptor: In the 0.1-3.0 mg/kg groups, partial responders were among the patients with the lowest normalized peripheral clonal expansion, particularly in CD8+ T cells. The antigen specificity of the clonally expanded peripheral T cells was not determined. Low levels of normalized T-cell clonal expansion were also seen in some nonresponding patients. After ivuxolimab, expanded clones were on average more numerous among CD8+ T cells than among CD4+ T cells. Clonal expansion of both CD4+ and CD8+ blood T cells was observed from baseline to week 6 at doses 0.1 to 3.0 mg/kg.

The trial excluded patients who had a history of autoimmune disease or who were on systemic immunosuppression. Peripheral blood for TCR sequencing was collected from all dose cohorts at baseline, on cycle 4 day 1, and on cycle 7 day 1. Samples were obtained from an open-label, multicenter, first-in-human phase I dose-escalation trial of ivuxolimab. Adults with locally advanced or metastatic head and neck squamous cell, hepatocellular, melanoma or renal cell carcinoma were enrolled in the trial. CD4+ and CD8+ T cells were sorted separately from peripheral blood before TCR sequencing. For this clone: The specificity of this receptor is unknown. The input lacks base qualities; no much larger clone sits a single base away.

Genomic DNA was isolated from the sorted cells so that the TCRbeta CDR3 region could be sequenced. The immunoSEQ Assay was used to sequence the TCRbeta CDR3 regions. TCRdb carries this immuneACCESS record with in-frame sequences only. Its versions omit some clonotypes, under half of them owing to an unresolved V gene in the studies checked, with the rest unexplained. This sample comprises some 100,000 clones, over 75% of them detected only once. The ten top clones hold 1.5% to 2% of the sample. The trim is 2 bases for V and 5 bases for J, with a gap of 19 bases between the germline ends. The germline V gene (reference sequence) specifies SEHNR as CDR1 and FQNEAQ as CDR2. The cysteine opens and the phenylalanine closes a CDR3 of 17 amino acids. Only the CDR3 portion is preserved as DNA: 51 bases, with reading frame beginning at the first base.

The source was CD4+ or CD8+ T cells sorted from blood, collected in a trial of the OX40 agonist ivuxolimab. Rearrangement joined TRBV7-9 to TRBJ2-1; a tentative D call is TRBD2 (5 bases match). The sequence was obtained from an adult with an advanced solid tumor such as melanoma, head and neck, liver or kidney cancer. The sequenced DNA: TGTGCCAGCAGCTTAAGATGGTCACTAGGGTCCCACAATGAGCAGTTCTTC. Its amino acids are CASSLRWSLGSHNEQFF.